This is a list of T cell receptor beta chains from one sample in a study of prognosis after radiotherapy for stage I lung cancer. MiXCR, run by TCRdb on the multiplex PCR reads, gives a single entry per CDR3 protein. The sample consists of approximately 8,800 distinct CDR3 sequences, 55% to 65% of them appearing once. This material consisted of PBMCs, taken before or after stereotactic body radiation therapy (not recorded which). The receptors here all came from a donor of 50 years or more with non-small cell lung cancer. The CDR3 runs from the conserved cysteine through the conserved F or W. A D gene is named only where the DNA matches it firmly. The listing skips clone size in some rows; elsewhere it reads once, few, many or a size class.

abundance: large
v_gene: TRBV12-3/TRBV12-4
j_gene: TRBJ1-2
d_gene: TRBD1
CDR3aa: CASSWGRDRAYGYTF
CDR3nt: TGTGCCAGCAGTTGGGGGCGGGACAGGGCCTATGGCTACACCTTC

abundance: -
v_gene: TRBV28
j_gene: TRBJ2-7
d_gene: TRBD2
CDR3aa: CASSSGTSEYEQYF
CDR3nt: TGTGCCAGCAGTTCAGGGACTAGCGAGTACGAGCAGTACTTC

abundance: -
v_gene: TRBV24-1
j_gene: TRBJ2-1
d_gene: TRBD2
CDR3aa: CATSDTTGLAVFNEQFF
CDR3nt: TGTGCCACTAGCGATACTACGGGACTAGCGGTATTCAATGAGCAGTTCTTC

abundance: medium-sized
v_gene: TRBV27
j_gene: TRBJ2-1
d_gene: TRBD2
CDR3aa: CASSLSGSSYNEQFF
CDR3nt: TGTGCCAGCAGCCTTAGCGGGAGCTCCTACAATGAGCAGTTCTTC

abundance: -
v_gene: TRBV19
j_gene: TRBJ1-2
d_gene: TRBD1
CDR3aa: CASGARGLVNGYTF
CDR3nt: TGTGCCAGTGGTGCGAGGGGGCTGGTGAATGGCTACACCTTC

abundance: -
v_gene: TRBV11-2
j_gene: TRBJ2-3
d_gene: -
CDR3aa: CASSLDGSDRGDWHF
CDR3nt: TGTGCCAGCAGCTTAGATGGTTCAGATCGTGGCGATTGGCATTTT

abundance: many
v_gene: TRBV7-9
j_gene: TRBJ2-5
d_gene: TRBD2
CDR3aa: CASSAGIAGGETQYF
CDR3nt: TGTGCCAGCAGCGCGGGGATAGCGGGCGGAGAGACCCAGTACTTC

abundance: -
v_gene: TRBV5-1
j_gene: TRBJ2-2
d_gene: TRBD1
CDR3aa: CASSSNPGTVNTGELFF
CDR3nt: TGCGCCAGCAGCTCGAACCCCGGGACAGTGAACACCGGGGAGCTGTTTTTT

abundance: many
v_gene: TRBV5-4
j_gene: TRBJ1-2
d_gene: TRBD1
CDR3aa: CASSLIGTGNYGYTF
CDR3nt: TGTGCCAGCAGCTTGATTGGGACAGGGAACTATGGCTACACCTTC

abundance: -
v_gene: TRBV28
j_gene: TRBJ2-7
d_gene: TRBD2
CDR3aa: CASGGDEQYF
CDR3nt: TGTGCCAGCGGGGGGGACGAGCAGTACTTC

abundance: medium-sized
v_gene: TRBV10-2
j_gene: TRBJ2-7
d_gene: TRBD1
CDR3aa: CASRVGTATYEQYF
CDR3nt: TGCGCCAGCAGGGTGGGGACAGCCACCTACGAGCAGTACTTC

abundance: many
v_gene: TRBV7-9
j_gene: TRBJ1-4
d_gene: -
CDR3aa: CASSTNGAGWINEKLFF
CDR3nt: TGTGCCAGCAGCACAAATGGGGCAGGGTGGATTAATGAAAAACTGTTTTTT

abundance: -
v_gene: TRBV7-8
j_gene: TRBJ2-3
d_gene: -
CDR3aa: CASSLSMRTDTQYF
CDR3nt: TGTGCCAGCAGCTTATCCATGAGGACAGATACGCAGTATTTT

abundance: many
v_gene: TRBV20-1
j_gene: TRBJ2-4
d_gene: -
CDR3aa: CSARAGFRAKNIQYF
CDR3nt: TGCAGTGCTAGGGCCGGGTTTCGAGCCAAAAACATTCAGTACTTC

abundance: -
v_gene: TRBV6-1
j_gene: TRBJ1-4
d_gene: -
CDR3aa: CASREHTTTNEKLFF
CDR3nt: TGTGCCAGCCGAGAACACACGACAACTAATGAAAAACTGTTTTTT

abundance: medium-sized
v_gene: TRBV3-1
j_gene: TRBJ1-3
d_gene: -
CDR3aa: CASSQVRGGRNTIYF
CDR3nt: TGTGCCAGCAGCCAAGTCAGGGGAGGACGAAACACCATATATTTT

abundance: -
v_gene: TRBV7-9
j_gene: TRBJ2-7
d_gene: -
CDR3aa: CASSLLPPEQYF
CDR3nt: TGTGCCAGCAGCTTGCTACCACCCGAGCAGTACTTC

abundance: -
v_gene: TRBV2
j_gene: TRBJ2-3
d_gene: -
CDR3aa: CASRLTVADTQYF
CDR3nt: TGTGCCAGCCGACTTACCGTCGCAGATACGCAGTATTTT

abundance: -
v_gene: TRBV28
j_gene: TRBJ1-6
d_gene: -
CDR3aa: CASSFGRYRSSPLHF
CDR3nt: TGTGCCAGCAGTTTCGGAAGGTACAGGAGCTCACCCCTCCACTTT

abundance: -
v_gene: TRBV7-9
j_gene: TRBJ2-1
d_gene: -
CDR3aa: CASSLVQGLRNEQFF
CDR3nt: TGTGCCAGCAGCTTAGTACAGGGCCTAAGGAATGAGCAGTTCTTC

abundance: -
v_gene: TRBV20-1
j_gene: TRBJ2-3
d_gene: TRBD2
CDR3aa: CSARVWTSWRSDTQYF
CDR3nt: TGCAGTGCCAGAGTTTGGACTAGCTGGAGGTCAGATACGCAGTATTTT

abundance: -
v_gene: TRBV30
j_gene: TRBJ1-5
d_gene: -
CDR3aa: CAWSVQGSNQPQHF
CDR3nt: TGTGCCTGGAGTGTACAAGGGAGCAATCAGCCCCAGCATTTT

abundance: -
v_gene: TRBV5-1
j_gene: TRBJ2-1
d_gene: TRBD2
CDR3aa: CASSIQPSGSPAYNEQFF
CDR3nt: TGCGCCAGCAGCATCCAACCTAGCGGGAGCCCAGCCTACAATGAGCAGTTCTTC

abundance: -
v_gene: TRBV5-1
j_gene: TRBJ2-1
d_gene: -
CDR3aa: CASSLVVSGASSYNEQFF
CDR3nt: TGCGCCAGCAGCTTGGTTGTTTCGGGGGCGAGCTCCTACAATGAGCAGTTCTTC

abundance: hyperexpanded
v_gene: TRBV7-9
j_gene: TRBJ2-7
d_gene: -
CDR3aa: CASISTASEQYF
CDR3nt: TGTGCCAGCATTTCAACGGCTTCAGAGCAGTACTTC

abundance: -
v_gene: TRBV5-5
j_gene: TRBJ1-2
d_gene: -
CDR3aa: CASSLSRDGYTF
CDR3nt: TGTGCCAGCAGCTTGAGCAGGGATGGCTACACTTTC

abundance: -
v_gene: TRBV10-2
j_gene: TRBJ1-2
d_gene: TRBD1
CDR3aa: CASSYSRQGLGYTF
CDR3nt: TGCGCCAGCAGTTATTCTCGACAGGGCCTGGGCTACACCTTC

abundance: once
v_gene: TRBV6-2/TRBV6-3
j_gene: TRBJ2-1
d_gene: -
CDR3aa: CATLRGYQFF
CDR3nt: TGTGCCACCCTCCGAGGTTATCAGTTCTTC

abundance: once
v_gene: TRBV6-2/TRBV6-3
j_gene: TRBJ2-3
d_gene: -
CDR3aa: CASTKTEQTADTQYF
CDR3nt: TGTGCCAGCACCAAGACGGAACAGACGGCAGATACGCAGTATTTT

abundance: -
v_gene: TRBV30
j_gene: TRBJ1-2
d_gene: -
CDR3aa: CAFLRGATNYGYTF
CDR3nt: TGTGCCTTTTTACGGGGGGCCACTAACTATGGCTACACCTTC

abundance: few
v_gene: TRBV6-1
j_gene: TRBJ2-1
d_gene: TRBD2
CDR3aa: CASSEASGTGQFF
CDR3nt: TGTGCCAGCAGTGAAGCTAGCGGGACGGGGCAGTTCTTC

abundance: medium-sized
v_gene: TRBV5-1
j_gene: TRBJ2-1
d_gene: -
CDR3aa: CASSPAWGIGDNEQFF
CDR3nt: TGCGCCAGCAGCCCGGCTTGGGGTATAGGGGACAATGAGCAGTTCTTC

abundance: medium-sized
v_gene: TRBV18
j_gene: TRBJ1-4
d_gene: -
CDR3aa: CASSPPTREKLFF
CDR3nt: TGTGCCAGCTCACCACCGACCCGTGAAAAACTGTTTTTT

abundance: many
v_gene: TRBV9
j_gene: TRBJ2-5
d_gene: -
CDR3aa: CASSVEGHLSETQYF
CDR3nt: TGTGCCAGCAGCGTAGAGGGCCACCTTAGCGAGACCCAGTACTTC

abundance: once
v_gene: TRBV5-1
j_gene: TRBJ2-7
d_gene: TRBD1
CDR3aa: CASSFGQGHSYEQYF
CDR3nt: TGCGCCAGCAGCTTCGGACAGGGGCACTCCTACGAGCAGTACTTC

abundance: many
v_gene: TRBV18
j_gene: TRBJ2-7
d_gene: -
CDR3aa: CASSPSNRAIAYEQYF
CDR3nt: TGTGCCAGCTCACCAAGTAACAGAGCCATAGCCTACGAGCAGTACTTC

abundance: once
v_gene: TRBV2
j_gene: TRBJ1-5
d_gene: -
CDR3aa: CASSHAGLCNQPQHF
CDR3nt: TGTGCCAGCAGCCATGCAGGGTTGTGTAATCAGCCCCAGCATTTT

abundance: -
v_gene: TRBV19
j_gene: TRBJ2-7
d_gene: -
CDR3aa: CASSTPDGVYYQYF
CDR3nt: TGTGCCAGTAGTACCCCGGACGGAGTCTACTATCAGTACTTC

abundance: once
v_gene: TRBV19
j_gene: TRBJ2-1
d_gene: TRBD2
CDR3aa: CASSVTGTRKIEQFF
CDR3nt: TGTGCCAGTAGTGTTACCGGGACTAGGAAAATTGAGCAGTTCTTC

abundance: medium-sized
v_gene: TRBV27
j_gene: TRBJ2-2
d_gene: -
CDR3aa: CASSLGGVTGELFF
CDR3nt: TGTGCCAGCAGTTTAGGAGGGGTCACCGGGGAGCTGTTTTTT

abundance: many
v_gene: TRBV9
j_gene: TRBJ1-2
d_gene: -
CDR3aa: CASSAPGTLNYGYTF
CDR3nt: TGTGCCAGCAGTGCTCCCGGGACACTTAACTATGGCTACACCTTC

abundance: -
v_gene: TRBV7-3
j_gene: TRBJ1-1
d_gene: -
CDR3aa: CASSYQQVLNTEAFF
CDR3nt: TGTGCCAGCAGTTACCAGCAGGTCCTGAACACTGAAGCTTTCTTT

abundance: few
v_gene: TRBV12-3/TRBV12-4
j_gene: TRBJ2-2
d_gene: TRBD2
CDR3aa: CSSSIAGTRSDLFF
CDR3nt: TGTTCCAGCAGTATAGCGGGGACCCGTTCGGATCTGTTTTTT

abundance: medium-sized
v_gene: TRBV7-8
j_gene: TRBJ2-1
d_gene: TRBD2
CDR3aa: CASSWRLAGENEQFF
CDR3nt: TGTGCCAGCAGCTGGAGACTAGCAGGCGAAAATGAGCAGTTCTTC

abundance: medium-sized
v_gene: TRBV7-3
j_gene: TRBJ2-1
d_gene: -
CDR3aa: CATSRGDYNEQFF
CDR3nt: TGTGCCACCTCCCGTGGGGACTACAATGAGCAGTTCTTC

abundance: medium-sized
v_gene: TRBV20-1
j_gene: TRBJ2-1
d_gene: -
CDR3aa: CSARDSWLAGDEQFF
CDR3nt: TGCAGTGCTAGAGATTCCTGGCTTGCGGGCGATGAGCAGTTCTTC

abundance: -
v_gene: TRBV19
j_gene: TRBJ1-5
d_gene: -
CDR3aa: CASRCLDCLKQPQHF
CDR3nt: TGTGCCAGTAGGTGTTTGGACTGTCTGAAGCAGCCCCAGCATTTT

abundance: -
v_gene: TRBV6-2/TRBV6-3
j_gene: TRBJ2-2
d_gene: -
CDR3aa: CASSYSPQGGTGELFF
CDR3nt: TGTGCCAGCAGTTACTCGCCCCAGGGGGGCACCGGGGAGCTGTTTTTT

abundance: medium-sized
v_gene: TRBV3-1
j_gene: TRBJ2-7
d_gene: TRBD2
CDR3aa: CASSRSAREEEQYF
CDR3nt: TGTGCCAGCAGCCGCTCGGCCCGGGAGGAGGAGCAGTACTTC

abundance: -
v_gene: TRBV20-1
j_gene: TRBJ1-5
d_gene: -
CDR3aa: CSAREIPSNQPQHF
CDR3nt: TGCAGTGCTAGAGAGATACCTAGCAATCAGCCCCAGCATTTT

abundance: -
v_gene: TRBV7-2
j_gene: TRBJ1-1
d_gene: TRBD1
CDR3aa: CASSLGQGREAFF
CDR3nt: TGTGCCAGCAGCCTAGGACAGGGGAGAGAAGCTTTCTTT

abundance: -
v_gene: TRBV12-3/TRBV12-4
j_gene: TRBJ2-7
d_gene: -
CDR3aa: CARTWGGGSWYEQYF
CDR3nt: TGTGCCAGGACTTGGGGAGGGGGGAGTTGGTACGAGCAGTACTTC

abundance: -
v_gene: TRBV5-8
j_gene: TRBJ2-7
d_gene: -
CDR3aa: CASSEDAATYEQYF
CDR3nt: TGTGCCAGCAGCGAGGACGCCGCCACATACGAGCAGTACTTC

abundance: once
v_gene: TRBV20-1
j_gene: TRBJ2-2
d_gene: TRBD2
CDR3aa: CSAGTSGSRDTRELFF
CDR3nt: TGCAGTGCCGGTACTAGCGGGAGTCGGGACACCCGGGAGCTGTTTTTT

abundance: -
v_gene: TRBV24-1
j_gene: TRBJ1-1
d_gene: -
CDR3aa: CATSDPDTESFF
CDR3nt: TGTGCCACCAGTGACCCGGACACTGAATCTTTCTTT

abundance: -
v_gene: TRBV6-1
j_gene: TRBJ2-7
d_gene: TRBD1
CDR3aa: CANSPGQGDYGQYF
CDR3nt: TGTGCCAACAGCCCTGGACAGGGCGACTACGGGCAGTACTTC

abundance: -
v_gene: TRBV12-3/TRBV12-4
j_gene: TRBJ2-1
d_gene: -
CDR3aa: CASSLASGIYNEQFF
CDR3nt: TGTGCCAGCAGTTTAGCTAGCGGAATTTACAATGAGCAGTTCTTC

abundance: -
v_gene: TRBV24-1
j_gene: TRBJ1-1
d_gene: -
CDR3aa: CATSEKRWPKAVVTEAFF
CDR3nt: TGTGCCACCAGTGAGAAACGGTGGCCCAAGGCTGTGGTCACTGAAGCTTTCTTT

abundance: medium-sized
v_gene: TRBV2
j_gene: TRBJ2-2
d_gene: TRBD2
CDR3aa: CASSVRTSGAGELFF
CDR3nt: TGTGCCAGCAGTGTTAGGACTAGCGGGGCCGGGGAGCTGTTTTTT